This TCR beta chain was captured by sequencing in a study of CDR3 diversity in severe acne. This clonotype was recorded many times. This CDR3 has 14 amino acids. In germline, CDR1 is SEHNR, CDR2 FQNEAQ (reference sequence). Trimming pared 0 bases from V and 1 base from J, leaving 7 bases between. TCRdb recomputed calls from the PCR reads with MiXCR, one row per CDR3 protein. The table has roughly 93,000 distinct CDR3 sequences, around 54% seen once. The clonotype originates from a male donor with severe acne vulgaris. J is TRBJ2-7 and V is TRBV7-9; D gene unclear. Material: blood. The CDR3 reads CASSLASNSYEQYF. CDR3 DNA: TGTGCCAGCAGCTTAGCGAGTAATTCCTACGAGCAGTACTTC.